This T cell receptor (beta chain) was sequenced during a study of blood T cell repertoires in COVID-19. At the level of the study: COVID-19 samples collected from the United States, Italy and Spain covered acute and convalescent phases. PBMCs, B-cell-depleted T cells, or T cells were the source of the cDNA or gDNA that made up the material.

This clone showed up just a few times. In the study's own analysis: Estimation of nucleated cell counts relied on the amplification of reference gene primers. Sequencing was performed with immunoSEQ multiplex PCR; in TCRdb, only in-frame clones are kept and a portion is missing. V, J and clone size were drawn from that table, and D and trimming were deduced from the DNA. The table shows hundreds of thousands of clones, with more than 80% occurring only once. Germline V gives CDR1 LGHDT, CDR2 YNNKEL (reference sequence). Trimming at V came to 5 bases and at J to 2 bases, leaving 9 bases not matched to a gene. The CDR3 extends over 15 amino acids. Enrolled during active infection, Seattle patients were then followed longitudinally.

The genes are TRBV3-1 (or the pseudogene TRBV3-2) and TRBJ2-7; 7 bases line up with TRBD2. The TCR comes from an elderly woman with COVID-19, enrolled during active disease. Sequencing used peripheral blood. CDR3 DNA: TGTGCCAGCAGCAGCGGGGAGGGTTGGACCTACGAGCAGTACTTC. Translation gives CASSSGEGWTYEQYF.